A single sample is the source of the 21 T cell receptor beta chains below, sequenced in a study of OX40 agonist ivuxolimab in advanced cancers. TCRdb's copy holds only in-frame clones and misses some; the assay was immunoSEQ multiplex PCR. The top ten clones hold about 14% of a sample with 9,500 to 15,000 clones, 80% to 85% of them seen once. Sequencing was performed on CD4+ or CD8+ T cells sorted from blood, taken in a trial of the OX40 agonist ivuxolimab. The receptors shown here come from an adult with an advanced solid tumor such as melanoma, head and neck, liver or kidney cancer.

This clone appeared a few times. The CDR3 region is CASSLGRAYEQYF. CDR3 DNA: TGTGCCAGCAGCTTAGGTAGAGCCTACGAGCAGTACTTC. The V call is TRBV7-8, the J call TRBJ2-7; unclear D gene. V lost 1 base, J lost 2 bases, and 6 bases lay in between. Germline values: CDR1 SGHVS, CDR2 FQNEAQ. This CDR3 comprises 13 residues.

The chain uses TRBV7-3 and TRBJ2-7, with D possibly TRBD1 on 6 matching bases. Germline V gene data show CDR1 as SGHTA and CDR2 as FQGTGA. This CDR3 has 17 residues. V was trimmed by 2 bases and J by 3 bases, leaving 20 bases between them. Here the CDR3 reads CASSLPGQRYRFYEQYF. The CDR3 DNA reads TGTGCCAGCAGCTTACCCGGACAGCGCTACCGGTTCTACGAGCAGTACTTC. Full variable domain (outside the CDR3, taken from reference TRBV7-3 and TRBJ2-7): GAGVSQTPSNKVTEKGKYVELRCDPISGHTALYWYRQSLGQGPEFLIYFQGTGAADDSGLPNDRFFAVRPEGSVSTLKIQRTERGDSAVYLCASSLPGQRYRFYEQYFGPGTRLTVT.

The CDR3 region has the DNA TGTGCCAGTAGTATATTCCTGGCAGGCAATCAGCCCCAGCATTTT. This sequence encodes CASSIFLAGNQPQHF. J is TRBJ1-5 and V is TRBV19; no clear D. Between the trimmed V and J ends, which lost 2 bases and 2 bases, there was a span of 10 bases. The CDR3 has 15 residues. CDR1 is LNHDA, CDR2 SQIVND, per germline (reference sequence).

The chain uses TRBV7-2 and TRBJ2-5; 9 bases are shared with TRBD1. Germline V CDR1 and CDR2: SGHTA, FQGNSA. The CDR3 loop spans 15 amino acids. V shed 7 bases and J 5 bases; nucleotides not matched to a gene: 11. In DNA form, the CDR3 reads TGTGCCAGCACCCGGGACAGGGCAATGTCGGAGACCCAGTACTTC. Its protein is CASTRDRAMSETQYF.

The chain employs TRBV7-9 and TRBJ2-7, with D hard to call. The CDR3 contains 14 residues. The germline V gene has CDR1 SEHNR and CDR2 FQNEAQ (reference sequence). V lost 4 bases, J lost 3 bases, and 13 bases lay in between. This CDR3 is CASSSQTRLYEQYF. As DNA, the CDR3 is TGTGCCAGCAGCTCCCAGACAAGACTCTACGAGCAGTACTTC.

In DNA form, the CDR3 reads TGTGCCAGCAGTTTCCCACCGGCAACTAATGAAAAACTGTTTTTT. Protein sequence: CASSFPPATNEKLFF. V and J are TRBV28 and TRBJ1-4; D call uncertain. In germline, CDR1 is MDHEN, CDR2 SYDVKM. The CDR3 consists of 15 residues. V gave up 3 bases and J gave up 0 bases, with 8 bases separating them.

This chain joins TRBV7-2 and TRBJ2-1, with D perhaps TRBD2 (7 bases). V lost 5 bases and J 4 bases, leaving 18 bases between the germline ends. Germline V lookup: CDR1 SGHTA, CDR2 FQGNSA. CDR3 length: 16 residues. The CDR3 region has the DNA TGTGCCAGCAGCCCCATGAGGGGGGGACTTTACAATGAGCAGTTCTTC. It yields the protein CASSPMRGGLYNEQFF.

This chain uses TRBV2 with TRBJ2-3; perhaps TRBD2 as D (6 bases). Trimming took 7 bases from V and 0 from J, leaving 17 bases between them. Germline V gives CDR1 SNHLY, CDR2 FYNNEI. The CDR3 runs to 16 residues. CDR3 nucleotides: TGTGCCAGCATATGGACTTCTGGGACTAGCACAGATACGCAGTATTTT. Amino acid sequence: CASIWTSGTSTDTQYF.

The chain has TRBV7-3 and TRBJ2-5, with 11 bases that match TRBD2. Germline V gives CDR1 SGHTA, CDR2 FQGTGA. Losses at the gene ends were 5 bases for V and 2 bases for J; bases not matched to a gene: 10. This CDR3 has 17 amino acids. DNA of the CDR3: TGTGCCAGCAGCCCCGGGACTAGCGGAGCCGGGCAAGAGACCCAGTACTTC. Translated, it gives CASSPGTSGAGQETQYF.

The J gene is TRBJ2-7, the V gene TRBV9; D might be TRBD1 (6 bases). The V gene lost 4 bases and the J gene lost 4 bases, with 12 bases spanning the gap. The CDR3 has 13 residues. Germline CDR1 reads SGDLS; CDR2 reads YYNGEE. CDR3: CASSPGTTYEQYF. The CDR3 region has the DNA TGTGCCAGCAGCCCAGGGACAACTTACGAGCAGTACTTC. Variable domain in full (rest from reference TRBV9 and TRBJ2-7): DSGVTQTPKHLITATGQRVTLRCSPRSGDLSVYWYQQSLDQGLQFLIQYYNGEERAKGNILERFSAQQFPDLHSELNLSSLELGDSALYFCASSPGTTYEQYFGPGTRLTVT.

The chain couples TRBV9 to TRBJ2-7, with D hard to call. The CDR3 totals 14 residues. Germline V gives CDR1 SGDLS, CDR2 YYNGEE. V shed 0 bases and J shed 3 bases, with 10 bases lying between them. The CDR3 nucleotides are TGTGCCAGCAGCGTAGGGTTAGGCGGCTACGAGCAGTACTTC. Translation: CASSVGLGGYEQYF.

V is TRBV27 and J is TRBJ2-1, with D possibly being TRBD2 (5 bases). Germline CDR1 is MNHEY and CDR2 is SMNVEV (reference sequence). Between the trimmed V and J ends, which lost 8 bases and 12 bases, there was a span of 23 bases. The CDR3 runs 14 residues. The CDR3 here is CASRYLGDEGGQFF. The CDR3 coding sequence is TGTGCCAGCCGCTACCTAGGCGACGAAGGAGGGCAGTTCTTC.

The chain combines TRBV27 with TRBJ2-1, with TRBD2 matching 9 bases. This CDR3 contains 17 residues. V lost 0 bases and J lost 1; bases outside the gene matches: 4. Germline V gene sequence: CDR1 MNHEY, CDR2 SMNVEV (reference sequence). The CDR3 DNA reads TGTGCCAGCAGTTTATCACTAGCGGGTATTTCCTACAATGAGCAGTTCTTC. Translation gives CASSLSLAGISYNEQFF.

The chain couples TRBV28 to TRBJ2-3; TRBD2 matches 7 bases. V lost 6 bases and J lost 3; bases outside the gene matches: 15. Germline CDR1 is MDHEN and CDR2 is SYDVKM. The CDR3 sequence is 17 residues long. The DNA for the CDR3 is TGTGCCAGCAGCCTGTATCGGGACTACCGGGGGACAGATACGCAGTATTTT. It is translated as CASSLYRDYRGTDTQYF.

CDR3 protein: CASSLSEATNEKLFF. DNA for the CDR3: TGTGCCAGCAGTTTATCCGAAGCAACTAATGAAAAACTGTTTTTT. V usage is TRBV28 and J usage is TRBJ1-4; D not resolved. V shed 1 base and J shed 0 bases, with 6 bases lying between them. In germline, CDR1 is MDHEN, CDR2 SYDVKM. The length of the CDR3 is 15 residues.

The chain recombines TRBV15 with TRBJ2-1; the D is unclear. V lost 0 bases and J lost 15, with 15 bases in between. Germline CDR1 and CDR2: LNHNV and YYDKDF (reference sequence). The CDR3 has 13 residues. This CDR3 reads CATSRDMASWPFF. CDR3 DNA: TGTGCCACCAGCAGAGATATGGCTAGTTGGCCGTTCTTC.

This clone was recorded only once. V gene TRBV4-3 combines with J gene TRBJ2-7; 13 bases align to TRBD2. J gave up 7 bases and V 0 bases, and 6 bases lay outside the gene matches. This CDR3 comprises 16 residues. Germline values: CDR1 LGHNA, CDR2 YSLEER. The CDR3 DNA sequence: TGCGCCAGCAGCCAAGATACTAGCGGGAGGGCCGGTGAGCAGTACTTC. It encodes CASSQDTSGRAGEQYF.

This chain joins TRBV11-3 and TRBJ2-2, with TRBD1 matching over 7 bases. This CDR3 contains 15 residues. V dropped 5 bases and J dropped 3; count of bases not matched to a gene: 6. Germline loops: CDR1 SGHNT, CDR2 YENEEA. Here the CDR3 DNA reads TGTGCCAGCAGCGGCAACAGGGGTGACACCGGGGAGCTGTTTTTT. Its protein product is CASSGNRGDTGELFF.

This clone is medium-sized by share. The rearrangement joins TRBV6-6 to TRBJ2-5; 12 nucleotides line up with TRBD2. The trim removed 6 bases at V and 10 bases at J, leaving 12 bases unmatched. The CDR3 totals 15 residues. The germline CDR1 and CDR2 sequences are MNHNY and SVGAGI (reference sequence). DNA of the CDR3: TGTGCCAGCAGGGCGACTAGCGGGGGATTTTGGGACCAGTACTTC. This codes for CASRATSGGFWDQYF.

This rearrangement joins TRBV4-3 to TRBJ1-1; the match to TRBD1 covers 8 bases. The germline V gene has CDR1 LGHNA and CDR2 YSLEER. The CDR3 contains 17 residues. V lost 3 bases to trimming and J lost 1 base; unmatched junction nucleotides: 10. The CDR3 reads CASSHHRRQGRNTEAFF. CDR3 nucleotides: TGCGCCAGCAGCCACCACCGACGACAGGGGCGGAACACTGAAGCTTTCTTT.

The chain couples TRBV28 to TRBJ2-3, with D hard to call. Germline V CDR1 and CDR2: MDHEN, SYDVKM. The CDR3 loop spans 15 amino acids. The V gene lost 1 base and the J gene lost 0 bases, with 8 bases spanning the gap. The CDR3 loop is CASSLFPGSTDTQYF. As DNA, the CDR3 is TGTGCCAGCAGTTTATTTCCGGGTAGCACAGATACGCAGTATTTT. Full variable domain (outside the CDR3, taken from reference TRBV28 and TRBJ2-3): DVKVTQSSRYLVKRTGEKVFLECVQDMDHENMFWYRQDPGLGLRLIYFSYDVKMKEKGDIPEGYSVSREKKERFSLILESASTNQTSMYLCASSLFPGSTDTQYFGPGTRLTVL.